The clone carrying this TCR beta chain was seen only once. These data are taken from a study of Ad26.COV2.S vaccination and SARS-CoV-2 variants. Regarding treatment: around 19 received Ad26.COV2.S at low or high dose, single or two shots; about 5 received placebo; per-sample allocation not given. Material that was analyzed had been drawn on day 63 after the first vaccine or placebo injection. Germline CDR1 is LNHDA and CDR2 is SQIVND (reference sequence). V gave up 3 bases and J gave up 6 bases, with 17 bases separating them. The CDR3 covers 16 residues. Using immunoSEQ multiplex PCR, the repertoire was profiled, and TCRdb retains in-frame clones only, with some absent. The table records 350,000 to 500,000 clones, 80% to 95% of them present only once.

The rearrangement links TRBV19 to TRBJ2-2; possibly TRBD1 or TRBD2 for D (7 bases each). This clonotype was sampled from a person aged 18-60 years who received the Ad26.COV2.S COVID-19 vaccine or a placebo. The sequencing used peripheral blood, collected in a trial of Ad26.COV2.S vaccine versus placebo. The CDR3 region is CASSIEGAGVAGELFF. The CDR3, as DNA: TGTGCCAGTAGTATCGAGGGGGCGGGAGTGGCCGGGGAGCTGTTTTTT.